The 32 T cell receptor beta chains in this list originate from one sample, sequenced in a study of T-cell reconstitution after alpha-beta-depleted transplantation in children. Preparation of the TCRbeta library involved a method that used unique molecular identifiers. MiXCR was run by TCRdb on the PCR reads, yielding one entry per CDR3 protein. The sample shows around 450,000 distinct CDR3 sequences, roughly 16% of them seen only once. The input for sequencing was PBMCs, mostly from graft donor cells, taken 360 days after TCRalphabeta/CD19-depleted stem cell transplant. The receptors here all came from a boy younger than two who had a stem cell transplant for Wiskott-Aldrich syndrome, so the T cells may come from the graft donor.

Worth noting for this clonotype: Its ends do not fully match the called genes, so a read error is possible. The rearrangement links TRBV7-2 to TRBJ2-3; the D gene is possibly TRBD1 (6 bases). There are 15 residues in the CDR3. Germline V gene data show CDR1 as SGHTA and CDR2 as FQGNSA. CDR3 DNA: TGTGCCAGCAGTTTAGGGGGAAGGGGCACAGATACGCAGTATTTT. This gives the protein CASSLGGRGTDTQYF. Combining the CDR3 with reference TRBV7-2 and TRBJ2-3 gives the whole variable domain GAGVSQSPSNKVTEKGKDVELRCDPISGHTALYWYRQSLGQGLEFLIYFQGNSAPDKSGLPSDRFSAERTGGSVSTLTIQRTQQEDSAVYLCASSLGGRGTDTQYFGPGTRLTVL.

At least ten counts were recorded for this clonotype. The genes are TRBV12-3 or TRBV12-4 and TRBJ2-2; weak D call: TRBD1 (5 bases). The V end lost 6 bases, the J end lost 8 bases, and 19 bases lay between the germline ends. The CDR3 length is 15 residues. Here the CDR3 DNA reads TGTGCCAGCAGGCTCTTAAGGGGTGAACCGGGGGAGCTGTTTTTT. Its translation: CASRLLRGEPGELFF.

This chain uses TRBV3-1 with TRBJ1-1; 10 positions match TRBD1. Trimming removed 5 bases from V and 1 base from J; junction bases left unmatched: 10. There are 17 residues in the CDR3. CDR1 LGHDT and CDR2 YNNKEL come from the germline V gene (reference sequence). The CDR3, as DNA: TGTGCCAGCAGCTACTGGGACAGGGGCCTCTGGAACACTGAAGCTTTCTTT. As protein: CASSYWDRGLWNTEAFF.

The sample holds a few counts of this clonotype. The rearrangement links TRBV7-6 to TRBJ2-7; D unclear. Trimming left V 1 base short and J 3 bases short, with 7 bases between. The CDR3 covers 13 residues. The germline CDR1 and CDR2 sequences are SGHVS and FNYEAQ. CDR3 sequence: CASSLEPIYEQYF. The CDR3 DNA reads TGTGCCAGCAGCTTAGAACCGATCTACGAGCAGTACTTC.

The chain employs TRBV11-2 and TRBJ2-3; D gene unclear. The V end lost 0 bases, the J end lost 4 bases, and 8 bases lay between the germline ends. The CDR3 runs 14 residues. CDR1 SGHAT and CDR2 FQNNGV come from the germline V gene. In DNA form, the CDR3 reads TGTGCCAGCAGCTTAGATCTGGGTCCAGATACGCAGTATTTT. Protein sequence: CASSLDLGPDTQYF.

This clonotype was recorded many times. The chain recombines TRBV5-1 with TRBJ2-1; D is ambiguous. The V end was cut by 0 bases, the J end by 0 bases, with 7 bases between. Germline CDR1 reads SGHRS; CDR2 reads YFSETQ. The CDR3 is 15 residues long. CDR3 region: CASSLAVSSYNEQFF. CDR3 DNA sequence: TGCGCCAGCAGCTTGGCGGTGAGCTCCTACAATGAGCAGTTCTTC. The variable domain in full, completed from reference TRBV5-1 and TRBJ2-1, reads KAGVTQTPRYLIKTRGQQVTLSCSPISGHRSVSWYQQTPGQGLQFLFEYFSETQRNKGNFPGRFSGRQFSNSRSEMNVSTLELGDSALYLCASSLAVSSYNEQFFGPGTRLTVL.

This clonotype was picked up a small number of times. The chain recombines TRBV27 with TRBJ2-7; 9 nucleotides line up with TRBD2. V gave up 8 bases and J gave up 1 base; unmatched junction bases: 9. The CDR3 has 15 residues. Germline V lookup: CDR1 MNHEY, CDR2 SMNVEV (reference sequence). This chain's CDR3 is CASAPVSGGSYEQYF. The DNA for the CDR3 is TGTGCCAGCGCGCCCGTTAGCGGGGGTTCCTACGAGCAGTACTTC.

This chain joins TRBV5-6 and TRBJ2-1, with 9 bases matching TRBD2. The CDR3 has 16 amino acids. CDR1 and CDR2 (germline): SGHDT, YYEEEE. The junction had 8 bases not matched to a gene; V was cut back by 3 bases and J by 4 bases. The CDR3, as DNA: TGTGCCAGCAGCTCGACCACTAGCGGGCGATACAATGAGCAGTTCTTC. It specifies CASSSTTSGRYNEQFF.

This sequence joins TRBV15 and TRBJ1-2; 7 bases agree with TRBD1. CDR1 is LNHNV and CDR2 is YYDKDF in the germline V gene (reference sequence). The CDR3 is made up of 15 amino acids. With 5 bases clipped from V and 2 bases from J, the junction kept 8 bases outside the gene matches. The DNA for the CDR3 is TGTGCCACCAGCCGAAGACAGGGTCCAAACTATGGCTACACCTTC. Encoded protein: CATSRRQGPNYGYTF.

This clonotype has a handful of counts. The CDR3 sequence is CASNGPPSSYNEQFF. For the CDR3, the DNA is TGTGCCAGCAACGGACCGCCGAGCTCCTACAATGAGCAGTTCTTC. The rearrangement uses TRBV7-9 and TRBJ2-1; D unclear. Trimming removed 7 bases from V and 0 bases from J, with 13 bases in between. Germline V gene lookup returns CDR1 SEHNR and CDR2 FQNEAQ (reference sequence). The CDR3 has 15 residues.

This clonotype has a count of ten or more. The rearrangement uses TRBV25-1 and TRBJ2-7; possible D gene TRBD1, 6 bases. This CDR3 region has 13 residues. Germline CDR1 reads MGHDK; CDR2 reads SYGVNS. Trimming took off 1 base at V and 2 bases at J, with 6 bases between the two ends. Written as DNA, the CDR3 is TGTGCCAGCAGTGAATGGGGGCCCTACGAGCAGTACTTC. Protein sequence: CASSEWGPYEQYF.

This clonotype has more than one count but fewer than ten. V gene TRBV5-6 combines with J gene TRBJ2-1; 9 bases agree with TRBD2. Trimming cost V 7 bases and J 4 bases; bases outside gene matches: 9. Germline values: CDR1 SGHDT, CDR2 YYEEEE. The CDR3 sequence is 15 residues long. The CDR3 spells CASQILAGSYNEQFF. CDR3 in DNA: TGTGCCAGCCAAATCCTAGCGGGATCTTACAATGAGCAGTTCTTC.

This clonotype was observed many times. The chain carries TRBV11-3 and TRBJ2-3; 8 bases match TRBD1. Per the germline V gene, CDR1 is SGHNT and CDR2 is YENEEA. V was clipped by 5 bases and J by 5 bases; unmatched bases: 9. The CDR3 extends over 15 amino acids. The CDR3 region has the DNA TGTGCCAGCAGCAAAGACAGGGGCGCGGGAGATACGCAGTATTTT. This codes for CASSKDRGAGDTQYF.

The CDR3: CSVAQGATGELFF. CDR3 nucleotides: TGCAGCGTTGCCCAGGGGGCCACCGGGGAGCTGTTTTTT. V and J are TRBV29-1 and TRBJ2-2; TRBD1 matches 8 bases. CDR3 length: 13 residues. The V segment lost 4 bases and the J segment 4 bases; nucleotides outside the gene matches: 2. Germline CDR1 is SQVTM and CDR2 is ANQGSEA.

This clonotype occurred a few times. The rearrangement joins TRBV28 to TRBJ2-7; TRBD2 might be the D (6 bases). Germline-derived CDR1 and CDR2 are MDHEN and SYDVKM. V was clipped by 5 bases and J by 4 bases, with 18 bases between them. The CDR3 spans 15 residues. CDR3 region: CASSNGGGSFYEQYF. DNA of the CDR3: TGTGCCAGCAGTAATGGGGGAGGCAGCTTTTACGAGCAGTACTTC.

The chain links TRBV11-2 to TRBJ2-3, with 11 nucleotides matching TRBD2. With 1 base clipped from V and 1 base from J, the junction kept 13 bases outside the gene matches. Germline V lookup: CDR1 SGHAT, CDR2 FQNNGV. The CDR3 contains 20 residues. As DNA, the CDR3 is TGTGCCAGCAGCTTAGGGAGACTAGCGGGGATATTTCTACGCACAGATACGCAGTATTTT. Its protein product is CASSLGRLAGIFLRTDTQYF. Looking up the rest from reference TRBV11-2 and TRBJ2-3 gives the full variable domain: EAGVAQSPRYKIIEKRQSVAFWCNPISGHATLYWYQQILGQGPKLLIQFQNNGVVDDSQLPKDRFSAERLKGVDSTLKIQPAKLEDSAVYLCASSLGRLAGIFLRTDTQYFGPGTRLTVL.

This clonotype showed up just a few times. This sequence joins TRBV20-1 and TRBJ2-7, with unresolved D. The CDR3 consists of 13 residues. Trimming shortened V by 0 bases and J by 2 bases, and 8 bases separated the two germline ends. Germline V gene sequence: CDR1 DFQATT, CDR2 SNEGSKA (reference sequence). The CDR3 nucleotides read TGCAGTGCTAGAGATCTTGCACCCTACGAGCAGTACTTC. Translating it yields CSARDLAPYEQYF.

The chain uses TRBV15 and TRBJ1-5; D is perhaps TRBD1 (5 bases). Germline assignment: CDR1 LNHNV and CDR2 YYDKDF (reference sequence). V gave up 1 base and J gave up 0 bases, with 16 bases separating them. This CDR3 region has 18 residues. The CDR3 reads CATSRVQAGILSNQPQHF. The CDR3 DNA reads TGTGCCACCAGCAGAGTACAGGCGGGGATCCTTAGCAATCAGCCCCAGCATTTT.

This clonotype occurred a few times. The chain recombines TRBV6-2 or TRBV6-3 with TRBJ2-7; TRBD1 matches at 10 bases. The CDR3 consists of 20 residues. Germline lookup yields CDR1 MNHEY and CDR2 SVGEGT. V was clipped by 5 bases and J by 2 bases; unmatched bases: 21. The CDR3 here is CASSLVLGTGDIGDPYEQYF. CDR3 bases: TGTGCCAGCAGTCTCGTTCTTGGGACAGGGGATATTGGTGACCCCTACGAGCAGTACTTC.

This clonotype has more than one count but fewer than ten. The chain couples TRBV5-1 to TRBJ2-4; the D call may be TRBD1 or TRBD2 (5 bases each). Germline values: CDR1 SGHRS, CDR2 YFSETQ. The CDR3 totals 16 residues. V was pared by 4 bases and J by 4 bases, with 18 bases between. Written as DNA, the CDR3 is TGCGCCAGCAGCCCAGACCCGGGACGCCTTAAAAACATTCAGTACTTC. This sequence encodes CASSPDPGRLKNIQYF. Variable domain in full (rest from reference TRBV5-1 and TRBJ2-4): KAGVTQTPRYLIKTRGQQVTLSCSPISGHRSVSWYQQTPGQGLQFLFEYFSETQRNKGNFPGRFSGRQFSNSRSEMNVSTLELGDSALYLCASSPDPGRLKNIQYFGAGTRLSVL.

This clonotype occurred a few times. J is TRBJ2-3 and V is TRBV20-1; a weak D match, TRBD2 (6 bases). Trimming cost V 0 bases and J 0 bases, with 16 bases left between them. Germline CDR1 DFQATT, CDR2 SNEGSKA (reference sequence). This CDR3 is built from 17 residues. CDR3 protein: CSARDWRLATSTDTQYF. CDR3 DNA sequence: TGCAGTGCTAGAGATTGGCGGCTAGCGACTAGCACAGATACGCAGTATTTT.

The J gene is TRBJ2-2, the V gene TRBV5-6, with a tentative D call TRBD1 (6 bases). This CDR3 is built from 16 residues. Germline assignment: CDR1 SGHDT and CDR2 YYEEEE. V lost 5 bases and J 0 bases, leaving 14 bases between the germline ends. The CDR3 region has the DNA TGTGCCAGCAGGGAATTGGGGACATCGAACACCGGGGAGCTGTTTTTT. Amino acid sequence: CASRELGTSNTGELFF.

The rearrangement joins TRBV29-1 to TRBJ2-1; 10 nucleotides line up with TRBD1. The V segment lost 7 bases and the J segment 2 bases; nucleotides outside the gene matches: 5. This CDR3 has 14 amino acids. Germline V CDR1 and CDR2: SQVTM, ANQGSEA. The DNA of the CDR3 is TGCAGCGCTCGGGACAGGGGCCCCTACAATGAGCAGTTCTTC. Its protein is CSARDRGPYNEQFF.

This clonotype turned up a few times. CDR3 loop: CASSLQGTNEKLFF. CDR3 bases: TGTGCCAGCAGCCTACAGGGGACTAATGAAAAACTGTTTTTT. The V gene is TRBV6-5, the J gene TRBJ1-4, with 7 bases lining up with TRBD1. With 6 bases clipped from V and 2 bases from J, the junction kept 3 bases outside the gene matches. Germline V gene lookup returns CDR1 MNHEY and CDR2 SVGAGI. The CDR3 is 14 residues long.

This clonotype was counted a few times. The rearrangement links TRBV11-2 to TRBJ1-2, with 9 bases identical to TRBD1. The V segment lost 5 bases and the J segment 3 bases; nucleotides outside the gene matches: 4. Looked up from germline, CDR1 is SGHAT and CDR2 is FQNNGV. The CDR3 has 14 amino acids. CDR3: CASSPGQGHYGYTF. In nucleotides, the CDR3 is TGTGCCAGCAGCCCAGGACAGGGGCACTATGGCTACACCTTC.

This chain connects TRBV7-9 to TRBJ2-4; D is unresolved. The CDR3 has 14 residues. CDR1 and CDR2 from the germline V gene are SEHNR and FQNEAQ (reference sequence). The V and J ends lost 4 bases and 2 bases respectively, with 9 bases between them. CDR3 amino acids: CASSSWESKNIQYF. The CDR3 DNA follows: TGTGCCAGCAGCTCATGGGAATCCAAAAACATTCAGTACTTC.

This clonotype has a handful of counts. The chain links TRBV5-1 to TRBJ2-3, with TRBD2 matching 8 bases. Germline V gene sequence: CDR1 SGHRS, CDR2 YFSETQ. The CDR3 has 17 residues. The ends lost 6 bases at V and 0 bases at J; junction bases unmatched: 12. The CDR3 DNA is TGCGCCAGCAATCAACTAGCGGTTCCTTCTAGCACAGATACGCAGTATTTT. Amino acids: CASNQLAVPSSTDTQYF.

This clonotype was seen a handful of times. The rearrangement links TRBV15 to TRBJ2-5; 9 bases are a match to TRBD1. The CDR3 runs to 16 residues. V was pared by 3 bases and J by 2 bases, with 7 bases of the junction left unmatched. The V gene's germline CDR1 is LNHNV and CDR2 YYDKDF (reference sequence). The DNA for the CDR3 is TGTGCCACCAGCAGCCGGCTTGGACAGGGGCAAGAGACCCAGTACTTC. Its protein is CATSSRLGQGQETQYF.

The CDR3: CASSNRTSGRKNIQYF. As DNA, the CDR3 is TGTGCCAGCAGCAATCGGACTAGCGGGAGAAAAAACATTCAGTACTTC. The chain carries TRBV7-9 and TRBJ2-4; TRBD2 aligns across 13 bases. The trim removed 5 bases at V and 4 bases at J, leaving 5 bases unmatched. The CDR3 runs to 16 residues. The germline gives CDR1 SEHNR, CDR2 FQNEAQ (reference sequence). The full variable domain, completed using reference TRBV7-9 and TRBJ2-4, is DTGVSQNPRHKITKRGQNVTFRCDPISEHNRLYWYRQTLGQGPEFLTYFQNEAQLEKSRLLSDRFSAERPKGSFSTLEIQRTEQGDSAMYLCASSNRTSGRKNIQYFGAGTRLSVL.

This clonotype has a handful of counts. This sequence joins TRBV7-9 and TRBJ2-1, with 8 bases lining up with TRBD2. V gave up 6 bases and J gave up 1 base; unmatched junction bases: 5. CDR1 SEHNR and CDR2 FQNEAQ come from the germline V gene (reference sequence). This CDR3 is 15 amino acids long. The CDR3 DNA reads TGTGCCAGCAGTTCGAGCGGGAGATCCTACAATGAGCAGTTCTTC. It translates to CASSSSGRSYNEQFF.

This clonotype was picked up many times. The rearrangement links TRBV5-1 to TRBJ2-6, with D unclear. Germline lookup yields CDR1 SGHRS and CDR2 YFSETQ. CDR3 length: 15 amino acids. V lost 1 base, J lost 0 bases, and 5 bases lay in between. CDR3 bases: TGCGCCAGCAGCTTGAGCAGCTCTGGGGCCAACGTCCTGACTTTC. Translated: CASSLSSSGANVLTF.

The chain uses TRBV12-3 or TRBV12-4 and TRBJ2-1, with TRBD2 identical over 14 bases. V dropped 4 bases and J dropped 15; count of bases not matched to a gene: 5. The CDR3 is 13 residues long. The CDR3 region has the DNA TGTGCCAGCAGTTCCTCGACTAGCGGGAGGGCGTTCTTC. Protein product: CASSSSTSGRAFF.